The T cell receptor (beta chain) under discussion was sequenced for a study of cytomegalovirus exposure and HLA in healthy donors. Points from the study as a whole: Through in vitro validation, a few CMV-associated chains were shown to be specific for CMV antigens.

The primer mix had 60 Vbeta and 13 Jbeta primers. The assay was immunoSEQ multiplex PCR, and TCRdb's table has in-frame clones only and misses some. The sample contains approximately 200,000 clones, just under 80% of which appear only once. The germline V and J ends were trimmed by 1 base and 9 bases, with 7 bases remaining between them. This CDR3 is 13 amino acids long. In germline, CDR1 is SEHNR, CDR2 FQNEAQ (reference sequence). About this clone: The target antigen is unknown.

V usage is TRBV7-9 and J usage is TRBJ1-6; tentatively, D is TRBD1 (5 bases). Material: PBMCs. This TCR was sampled from a woman in her thirties in good health and CMV-seropositive. In DNA form, the CDR3 reads TGTGCCAGCAGCTTAGATAGGGGTTCACCCCTCCACTTT. Translated, it gives CASSLDRGSPLHF.